A selection of T cell receptor beta chains follows, all from one sample in a study of CD8+ T cells in alopecia areata. The assay was immunoSEQ multiplex PCR, and TCRdb's table has in-frame clones only and misses some. The data contain about 140,000 clones, approximately 80% of them singletons. Material: CD8+ T cells sorted from blood, obtained at week 4, from a patient treated with tofacitinib. These receptors all stem from a human donor with alopecia areata. Each CDR3 is given with its conserved first and last residue. The D gene is left open where the match is weak. The listing skips clone size in some rows; elsewhere it reads once, few, many or a size class.

D: TRBD1; V: TRBV4-3; size: NA; J: TRBJ1-1; CDR3: CASSQMVSYGTGEAFF; DNA: TGCGCCAGCAGCCAAATGGTATCATATGGGACAGGTGAAGCTTTCTTT
D: NA; V: TRBV11-2; size: NA; J: TRBJ2-3; CDR3: CASSFWTGVNTQYF; DNA: TGTGCCAGCAGCTTTTGGACGGGCGTAAATACGCAGTATTTT
D: NA; V: TRBV29-1; size: NA; J: TRBJ2-1; CDR3: CSVEGTGNNEQFF; DNA: TGCAGCGTTGAGGGGACTGGCAACAATGAGCAGTTCTTC
D: TRBD1; V: TRBV15; size: NA; J: TRBJ2-1; CDR3: CATSRTRGQGTSNEQFF; DNA: TGTGCCACCAGCAGAACCCGGGGACAGGGTACCTCTAATGAGCAGTTCTTC
D: TRBD1; V: TRBV6-6; size: NA; J: TRBJ2-1; CDR3: CASSLWDRGNNEQFF; DNA: TGTGCCAGCAGTTTGTGGGACAGGGGCAACAATGAGCAGTTCTTC
D: TRBD1; V: TRBV30; size: NA; J: TRBJ2-5; CDR3: CAWSSTGEETQYF; DNA: TGTGCCTGGAGTTCGACAGGGGAAGAGACCCAGTACTTC
D: NA; V: TRBV6-5; size: NA; J: TRBJ2-7; CDR3: CASSPGSSYEQYF; DNA: TGTGCCAGCAGTCCCGGGTCCTCCTACGAGCAGTACTTC
D: NA; V: TRBV4-1; size: once; J: TRBJ2-1; CDR3: CASSQASGVNEQFF; DNA: TGCGCCAGCAGCCAAGCATCAGGGGTCAATGAGCAGTTCTTC
D: TRBD1; V: TRBV4-1; size: NA; J: TRBJ2-2; CDR3: CASSQEVTGGTGELFF; DNA: TGCGCCAGCAGCCAAGAAGTTACAGGGGGCACCGGGGAGCTGTTTTTT
D: TRBD1; V: TRBV5-1; size: NA; J: TRBJ2-5; CDR3: CASSLDRGIQETQYF; DNA: TGCGCCAGCAGCTTGGACAGGGGGATTCAAGAGACCCAGTACTTC
D: NA; V: TRBV28; size: NA; J: TRBJ2-2; CDR3: CASSFFEDYSTGELFF; DNA: TGTGCCAGCAGCTTCTTCGAGGACTATTCAACCGGGGAGCTGTTTTTT
D: NA; V: TRBV6-5; size: NA; J: TRBJ2-7; CDR3: CASSYSRVYEQYF; DNA: TGTGCCAGCAGTTACTCGCGGGTATACGAGCAGTACTTC
D: TRBD2; V: TRBV7-3; size: NA; J: TRBJ2-3; CDR3: CASSPSGGSTDTQYF; DNA: TGTGCCAGCAGCCCCAGCGGGGGGAGCACAGATACGCAGTATTTT
D: TRBD1; V: TRBV4-1; size: NA; J: TRBJ2-5; CDR3: CASSSPSTGLKETQYF; DNA: TGCGCCAGCAGCTCACCTTCGACAGGGCTCAAAGAGACCCAGTACTTC
D: TRBD1; V: TRBV6-5; size: NA; J: TRBJ1-1; CDR3: CASSYSGTALTEAFF; DNA: TGTGCCAGCAGTTACTCGGGGACAGCACTAACTGAAGCTTTCTTT
D: TRBD1; V: TRBV7-9; size: NA; J: TRBJ2-5; CDR3: CASSSLGGTGYQETQYF; DNA: TGTGCCAGCAGCTCCTTAGGCGGGACAGGGTACCAAGAGACCCAGTACTTC
D: NA; V: TRBV19; size: NA; J: TRBJ2-5; CDR3: CASRSGVTQYF; DNA: TGTGCCAGTAGGTCCGGAGTAACCCAGTACTTC
D: TRBD1; V: TRBV4-1; size: NA; J: TRBJ2-3; CDR3: CASSQEGQGVDTQYF; DNA: TGCGCCAGCAGCCAAGAAGGGCAGGGGGTCGATACGCAGTATTTT
D: NA; V: TRBV13; size: NA; J: TRBJ2-1; CDR3: CASSPLTRAVYNEQFF; DNA: TGTGCCAGCAGCCCATTAACTAGAGCGGTCTACAATGAGCAGTTCTTC
D: NA; V: TRBV12-2; size: NA; J: TRBJ2-1; CDR3: CASRLALYNEQFF; DNA: TGTGCAAGTCGCTTAGCCCTCTACAATGAGCAGTTCTTC
D: NA; V: TRBV19; size: NA; J: TRBJ1-1; CDR3: CASSIRGRGTEAFF; DNA: TGTGCCAGTAGTATACGGGGCAGAGGCACTGAAGCTTTCTTT
D: NA; V: TRBV19; size: NA; J: TRBJ2-1; CDR3: CASSIVSLNEQFF; DNA: TGTGCCAGTAGTATAGTATCCCTAAATGAGCAGTTCTTC
D: TRBD2; V: TRBV7-6; size: NA; J: TRBJ2-5; CDR3: CASSRPTSGDPGPAPYQYF; DNA: TGTGCCAGCAGCCGTCCAACTAGCGGCGACCCAGGCCCCGCCCCATACCAGTACTTC
D: NA; V: TRBV12-5; size: NA; J: TRBJ1-1; CDR3: CASGFFLHARTGNTEAFF; DNA: TGTGCTAGTGGTTTCTTCCTCCACGCACGGACGGGAAACACTGAAGCTTTCTTT